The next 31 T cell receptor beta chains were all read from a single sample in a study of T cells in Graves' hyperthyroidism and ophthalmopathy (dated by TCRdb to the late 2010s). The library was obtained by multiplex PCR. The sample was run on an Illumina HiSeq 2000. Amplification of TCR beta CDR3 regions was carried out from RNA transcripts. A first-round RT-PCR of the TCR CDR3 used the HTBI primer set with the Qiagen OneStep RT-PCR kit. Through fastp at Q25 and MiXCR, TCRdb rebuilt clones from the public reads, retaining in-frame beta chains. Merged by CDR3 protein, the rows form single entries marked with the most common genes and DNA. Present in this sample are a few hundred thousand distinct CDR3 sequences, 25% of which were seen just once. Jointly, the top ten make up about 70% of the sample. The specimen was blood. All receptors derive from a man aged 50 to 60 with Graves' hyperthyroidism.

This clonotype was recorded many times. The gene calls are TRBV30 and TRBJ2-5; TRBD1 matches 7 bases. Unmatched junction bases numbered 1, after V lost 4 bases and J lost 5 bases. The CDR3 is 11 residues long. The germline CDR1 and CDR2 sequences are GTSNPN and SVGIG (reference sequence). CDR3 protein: CAWTGGETQYF. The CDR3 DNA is TGTGCCTGGACAGGGGGTGAGACCCAGTACTTC.

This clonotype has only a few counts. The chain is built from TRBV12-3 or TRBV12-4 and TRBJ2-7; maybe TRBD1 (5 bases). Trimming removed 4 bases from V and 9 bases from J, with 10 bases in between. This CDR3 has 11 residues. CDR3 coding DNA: TGTGCCAGCAGTTCCACAGGTGGGCAGTACTTC. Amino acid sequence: CASSSTGGQYF.

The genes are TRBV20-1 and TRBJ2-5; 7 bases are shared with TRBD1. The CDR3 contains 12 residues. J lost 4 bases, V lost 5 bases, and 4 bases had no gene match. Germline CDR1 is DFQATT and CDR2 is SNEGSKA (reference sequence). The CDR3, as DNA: TGCAGTGCTCCCGACAGGGCAGAGACCCAGTACTTC. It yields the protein CSAPDRAETQYF.

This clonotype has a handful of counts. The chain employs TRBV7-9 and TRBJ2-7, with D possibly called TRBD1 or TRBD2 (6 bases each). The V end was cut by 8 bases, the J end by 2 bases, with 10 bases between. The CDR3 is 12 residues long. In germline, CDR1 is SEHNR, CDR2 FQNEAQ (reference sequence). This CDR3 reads CASGGGPYEQYF. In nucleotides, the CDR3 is TGTGCCAGCGGAGGGGGGCCCTACGAGCAGTACTTC.

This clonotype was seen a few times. CDR3 nucleotide sequence: TGTGCCAGCAGCCCTTATTCAGGGTACGAGCAGTACTTC. This translates into CASSPYSGYEQYF. This chain connects TRBV7-9 to TRBJ2-7, with TRBD1 as a possible D gene (5 bases). Germline CDR1 and CDR2: SEHNR and FQNEAQ (reference sequence). The CDR3 has 13 residues. Trimming removed 5 bases at V and 4 bases at J, with 12 bases between.

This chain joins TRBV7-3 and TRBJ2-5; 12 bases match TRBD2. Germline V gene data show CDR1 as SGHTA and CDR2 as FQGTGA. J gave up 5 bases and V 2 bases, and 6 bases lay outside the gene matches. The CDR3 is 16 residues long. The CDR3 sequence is CASSLASGRGAETQYF. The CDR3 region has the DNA TGTGCCAGCAGCTTAGCTAGCGGGAGGGGAGCGGAGACCCAGTACTTC.

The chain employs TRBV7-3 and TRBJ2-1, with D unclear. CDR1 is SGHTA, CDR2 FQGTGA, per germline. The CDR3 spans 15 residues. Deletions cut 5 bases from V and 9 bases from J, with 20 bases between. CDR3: CASSVTGPSYGEQFF. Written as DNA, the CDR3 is TGTGCCAGCAGCGTTACCGGGCCCAGCTATGGTGAGCAGTTCTTC.

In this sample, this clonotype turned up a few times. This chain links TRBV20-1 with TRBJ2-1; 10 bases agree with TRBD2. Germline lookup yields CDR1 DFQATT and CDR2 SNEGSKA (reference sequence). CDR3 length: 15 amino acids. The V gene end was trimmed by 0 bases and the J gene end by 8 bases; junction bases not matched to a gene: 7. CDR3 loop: CSAREIAGGHDEQFF. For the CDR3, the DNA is TGCAGTGCTAGAGAAATAGCGGGAGGACATGATGAGCAGTTCTTC.

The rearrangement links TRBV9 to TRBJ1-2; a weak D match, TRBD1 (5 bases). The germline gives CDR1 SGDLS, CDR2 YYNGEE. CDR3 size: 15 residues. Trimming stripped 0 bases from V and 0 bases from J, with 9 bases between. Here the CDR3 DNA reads TGTGCCAGCAGCGTAGGAGACAGCCCTAACTATGGCTACACCTTC. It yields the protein CASSVGDSPNYGYTF.

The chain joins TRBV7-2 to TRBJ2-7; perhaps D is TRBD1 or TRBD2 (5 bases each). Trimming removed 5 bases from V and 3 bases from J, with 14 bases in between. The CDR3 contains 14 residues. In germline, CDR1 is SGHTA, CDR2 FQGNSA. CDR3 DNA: TGTGCCAGCAGCCTCTCCGGGACCATCTACGAGCAGTACTTC. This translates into CASSLSGTIYEQYF.

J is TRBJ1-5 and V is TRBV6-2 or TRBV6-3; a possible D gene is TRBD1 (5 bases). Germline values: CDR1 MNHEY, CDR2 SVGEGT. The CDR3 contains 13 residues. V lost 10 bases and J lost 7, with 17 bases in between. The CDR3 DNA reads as TGTGCCACCCTCCCCAGGGTAGGACAGCCCCAGCATTTT. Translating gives CATLPRVGQPQHF.

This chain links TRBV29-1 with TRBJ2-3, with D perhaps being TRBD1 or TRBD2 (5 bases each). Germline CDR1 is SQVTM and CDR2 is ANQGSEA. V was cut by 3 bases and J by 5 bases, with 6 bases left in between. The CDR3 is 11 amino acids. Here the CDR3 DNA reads TGCAGCGTTGAGGGGGAAGATACGCAGTATTTT. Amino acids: CSVEGEDTQYF.

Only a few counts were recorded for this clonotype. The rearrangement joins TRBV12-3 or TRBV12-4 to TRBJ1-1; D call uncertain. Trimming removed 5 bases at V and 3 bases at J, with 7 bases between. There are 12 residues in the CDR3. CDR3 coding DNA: TGTGCCAGCAGTCCCTCTGACACTGAAGCTTTCTTT. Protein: CASSPSDTEAFF.

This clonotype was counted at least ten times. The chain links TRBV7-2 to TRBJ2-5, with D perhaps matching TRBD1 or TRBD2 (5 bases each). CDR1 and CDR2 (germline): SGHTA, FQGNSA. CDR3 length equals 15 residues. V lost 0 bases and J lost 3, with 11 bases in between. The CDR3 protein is CASSLAWDGEETQYF. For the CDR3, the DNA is TGTGCCAGCAGCTTAGCTTGGGACGGCGAAGAGACCCAGTACTTC. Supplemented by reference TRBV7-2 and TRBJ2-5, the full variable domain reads GAGVSQSPSNKVTEKGKDVELRCDPISGHTALYWYRQSLGQGLEFLIYFQGNSAPDKSGLPSDRFSAERTGGSVSTLTIQRTQQEDSAVYLCASSLAWDGEETQYFGPGTRLLVL.

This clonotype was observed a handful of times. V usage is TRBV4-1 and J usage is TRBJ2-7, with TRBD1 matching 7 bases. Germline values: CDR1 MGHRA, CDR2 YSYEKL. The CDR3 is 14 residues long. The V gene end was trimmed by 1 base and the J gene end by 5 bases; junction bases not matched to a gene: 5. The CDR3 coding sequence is TGCGCCAGCAGCCAAGTACAGGGGTACCACGAGCAGTACTTC. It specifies CASSQVQGYHEQYF.

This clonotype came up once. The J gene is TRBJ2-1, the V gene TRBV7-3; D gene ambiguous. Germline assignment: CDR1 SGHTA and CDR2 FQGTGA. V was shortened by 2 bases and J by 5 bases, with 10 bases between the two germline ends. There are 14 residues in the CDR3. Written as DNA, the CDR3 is TGTGCCAGCAGCTTAGGTGGCGGAAACAATGAGCAGTTCTTC. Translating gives CASSLGGGNNEQFF. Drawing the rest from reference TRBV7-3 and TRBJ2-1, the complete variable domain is GAGVSQTPSNKVTEKGKYVELRCDPISGHTALYWYRQSLGQGPEFLIYFQGTGAADDSGLPNDRFFAVRPEGSVSTLKIQRTERGDSAVYLCASSLGGGNNEQFFGPGTRLTVL.

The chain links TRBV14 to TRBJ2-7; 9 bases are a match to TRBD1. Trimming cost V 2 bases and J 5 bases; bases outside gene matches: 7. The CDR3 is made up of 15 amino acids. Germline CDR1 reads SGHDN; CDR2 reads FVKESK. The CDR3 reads CASSQPGQGYHEQYF. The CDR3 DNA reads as TGTGCCAGCAGCCAACCGGGACAGGGCTACCACGAGCAGTACTTC.

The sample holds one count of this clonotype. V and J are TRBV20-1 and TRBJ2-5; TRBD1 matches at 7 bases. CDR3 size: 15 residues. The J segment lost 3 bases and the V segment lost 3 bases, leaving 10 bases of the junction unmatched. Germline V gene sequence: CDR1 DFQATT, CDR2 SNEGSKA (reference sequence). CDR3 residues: CSASLSWDSEETQYF. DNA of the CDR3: TGCAGTGCTAGCCTCTCCTGGGACAGTGAAGAGACCCAGTACTTC.

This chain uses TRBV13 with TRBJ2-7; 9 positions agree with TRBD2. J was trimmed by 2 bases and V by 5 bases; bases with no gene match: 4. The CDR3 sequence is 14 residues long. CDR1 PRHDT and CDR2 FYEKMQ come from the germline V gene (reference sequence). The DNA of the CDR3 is TGTGCCAGCAGCCTTAGCGGGAGTCCCTACGAGCAGTACTTC. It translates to CASSLSGSPYEQYF.

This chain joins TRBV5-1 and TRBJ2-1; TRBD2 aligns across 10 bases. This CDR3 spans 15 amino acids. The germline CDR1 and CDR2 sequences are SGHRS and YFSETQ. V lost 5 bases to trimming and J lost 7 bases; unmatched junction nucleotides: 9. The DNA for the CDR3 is TGCGCCAGCAGGCCAGGGACTAGCGTGGGGAATGAGCAGTTCTTC. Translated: CASRPGTSVGNEQFF. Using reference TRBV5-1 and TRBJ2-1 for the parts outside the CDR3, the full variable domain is KAGVTQTPRYLIKTRGQQVTLSCSPISGHRSVSWYQQTPGQGLQFLFEYFSETQRNKGNFPGRFSGRQFSNSRSEMNVSTLELGDSALYLCASRPGTSVGNEQFFGPGTRLTVL.

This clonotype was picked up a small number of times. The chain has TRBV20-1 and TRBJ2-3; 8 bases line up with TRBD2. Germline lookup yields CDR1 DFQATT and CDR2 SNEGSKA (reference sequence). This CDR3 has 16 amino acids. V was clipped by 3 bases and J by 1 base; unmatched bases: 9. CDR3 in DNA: TGCAGTGCTAGGTTGGGAGGAGCGGGGGGCACAGATACGCAGTATTTT. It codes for CSARLGGAGGTDTQYF.

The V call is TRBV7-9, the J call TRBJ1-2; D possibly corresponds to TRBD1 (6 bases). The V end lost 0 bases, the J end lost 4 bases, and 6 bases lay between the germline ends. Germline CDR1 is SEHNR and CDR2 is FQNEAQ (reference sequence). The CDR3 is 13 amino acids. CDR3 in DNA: TGTGCCAGCAGCTTAGCGGACAGCTATGGCTACACCTTC. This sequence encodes CASSLADSYGYTF.

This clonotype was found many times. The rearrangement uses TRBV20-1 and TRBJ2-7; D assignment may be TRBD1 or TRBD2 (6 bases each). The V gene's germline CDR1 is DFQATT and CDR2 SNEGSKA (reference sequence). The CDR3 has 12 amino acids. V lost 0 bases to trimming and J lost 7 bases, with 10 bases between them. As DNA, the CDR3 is TGCAGTGCTAGAGACGGGGGCGATGAGCAGTACTTC. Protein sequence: CSARDGGDEQYF.

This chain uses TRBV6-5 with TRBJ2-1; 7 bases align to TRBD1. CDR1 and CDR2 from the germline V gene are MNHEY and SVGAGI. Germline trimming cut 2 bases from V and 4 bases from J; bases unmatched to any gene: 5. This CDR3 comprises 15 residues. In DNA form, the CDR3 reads TGTGCCAGCAGTTACGGGGACAGACGGTACAATGAGCAGTTCTTC. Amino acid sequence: CASSYGDRRYNEQFF.

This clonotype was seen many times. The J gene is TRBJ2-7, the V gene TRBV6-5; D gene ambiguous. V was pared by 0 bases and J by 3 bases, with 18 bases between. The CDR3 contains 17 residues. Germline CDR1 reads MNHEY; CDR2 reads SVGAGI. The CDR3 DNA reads TGTGCCAGCAGTTACTCGATGGACGAGGTGGGTCACTACGAGCAGTACTTC. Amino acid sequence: CASSYSMDEVGHYEQYF.

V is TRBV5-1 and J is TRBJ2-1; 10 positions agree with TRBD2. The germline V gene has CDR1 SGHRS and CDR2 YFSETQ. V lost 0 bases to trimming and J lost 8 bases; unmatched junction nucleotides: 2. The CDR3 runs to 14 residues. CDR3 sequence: CASSLGSGRYEQFF. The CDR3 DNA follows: TGCGCCAGCAGCTTGGGTAGCGGGAGGTATGAGCAGTTCTTC.

Written as DNA, the CDR3 is TGCGCCAGCAAATTTGACTCCTACAATGAGCAGTTCTTC. This sequence encodes CASKFDSYNEQFF. The J gene is TRBJ2-1, the V gene TRBV5-1; D unclear. Trimming removed 6 bases at V and 0 bases at J, with 7 bases between. This CDR3 spans 13 amino acids. The germline CDR1 and CDR2 sequences are SGHRS and YFSETQ. Drawing the rest from reference TRBV5-1 and TRBJ2-1, the complete variable domain is KAGVTQTPRYLIKTRGQQVTLSCSPISGHRSVSWYQQTPGQGLQFLFEYFSETQRNKGNFPGRFSGRQFSNSRSEMNVSTLELGDSALYLCASKFDSYNEQFFGPGTRLTVL.

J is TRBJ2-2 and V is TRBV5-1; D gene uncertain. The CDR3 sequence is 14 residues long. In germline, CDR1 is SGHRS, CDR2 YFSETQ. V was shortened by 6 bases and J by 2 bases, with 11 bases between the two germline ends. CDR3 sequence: CASNPGTNTGELFF. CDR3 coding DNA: TGCGCCAGCAACCCAGGAACCAACACCGGGGAGCTGTTTTTT.

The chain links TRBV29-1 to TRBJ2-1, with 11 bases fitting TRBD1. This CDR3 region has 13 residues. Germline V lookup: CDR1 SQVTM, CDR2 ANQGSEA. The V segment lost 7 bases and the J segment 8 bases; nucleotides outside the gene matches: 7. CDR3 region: CSAAGQGVYEQFF. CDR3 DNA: TGCAGCGCGGCGGGACAGGGGGTGTATGAGCAGTTCTTC.

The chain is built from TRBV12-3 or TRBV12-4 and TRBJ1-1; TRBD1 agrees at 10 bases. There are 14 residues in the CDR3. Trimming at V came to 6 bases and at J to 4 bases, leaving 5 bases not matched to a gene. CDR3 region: CASRTGTGATEAFF. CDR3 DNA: TGTGCCAGCAGGACCGGGACAGGGGCCACTGAAGCTTTCTTT.

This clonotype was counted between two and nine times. The CDR3 here is CASSPVVGGGSYEQYF. CDR3 nucleotide sequence: TGCGCCAGCAGCCCGGTGGTAGGGGGCGGCTCCTACGAGCAGTACTTC. The chain combines TRBV5-1 with TRBJ2-7; 7 bases are a match to TRBD1. Per the germline V gene, CDR1 is SGHRS and CDR2 is YFSETQ. V shed 4 bases, J shed 0 bases, and the junction held 10 bases outside the gene matches. The CDR3 sequence is 16 residues long.